This TCR beta chain was captured in a study of T cells in women clearing cervical HPV infection. Study at large: Women with histologically confirmed HPV16-related CIN3 or worse, 2 with invasive cancer, served as cases. Case blood was drawn when the lesion was first found; control blood after infection became undetectable.

Libraries were prepared by immunoSEQ multiplex PCR; TCRdb keeps only in-frame clonotypes and omits some of them. The sample holds some 40,000 clones. As regards this clone: The DNA ends 3 residues before the CDR3 does, and the rest of the CDR3 is filled in from the germline J gene.

Germline loops: CDR1 SGHTA, CDR2 FQGTGA. There are 16 residues in the CDR3. This sequence was found in a woman between 18 and 75 years old with a cervical HPV16 infection that either progressed to CIN3+ or cleared (not recorded which). The V call is TRBV7-3, the J call TRBJ2-3, with a weak D call TRBD2 (6 bases). Sequenced sample: blood buffy coat. CDR3 DNA (partial): TGTGCCAGCAGCTTGGGTAGCGGCAACTCGGGGGAGACG. Protein sequence: CASSLGSGNSGET. The whole CDR3 reads CASSLGSGNSGETQYF.